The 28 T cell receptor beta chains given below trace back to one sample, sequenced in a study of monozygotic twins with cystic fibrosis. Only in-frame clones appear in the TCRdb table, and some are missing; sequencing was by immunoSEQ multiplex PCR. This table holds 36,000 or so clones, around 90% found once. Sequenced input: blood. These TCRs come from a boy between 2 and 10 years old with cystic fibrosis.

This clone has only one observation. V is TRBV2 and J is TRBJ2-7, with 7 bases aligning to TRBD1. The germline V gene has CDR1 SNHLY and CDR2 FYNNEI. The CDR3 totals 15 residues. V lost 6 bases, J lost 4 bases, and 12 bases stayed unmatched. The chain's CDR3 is CASSGDSSSTYEQYF. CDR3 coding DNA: TGTGCCAGCAGCGGGGACAGTTCCTCGACGTACGAGCAGTACTTC. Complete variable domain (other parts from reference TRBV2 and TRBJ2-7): EPEVTQTPSHQVTQMGQEVILRCVPISNHLYFYWYRQILGQKVEFLVSFYNNEISEKSEIFDDQFSVERPDGSNFTLKIRSTKLEDSAMYFCASSGDSSSTYEQYFGPGTRLTVT.

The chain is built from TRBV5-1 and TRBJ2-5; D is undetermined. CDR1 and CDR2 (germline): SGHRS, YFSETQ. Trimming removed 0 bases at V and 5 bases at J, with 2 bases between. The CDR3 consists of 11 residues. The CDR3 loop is CASSLDETQYF. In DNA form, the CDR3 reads TGCGCCAGCAGCTTGGACGAGACCCAGTACTTC.

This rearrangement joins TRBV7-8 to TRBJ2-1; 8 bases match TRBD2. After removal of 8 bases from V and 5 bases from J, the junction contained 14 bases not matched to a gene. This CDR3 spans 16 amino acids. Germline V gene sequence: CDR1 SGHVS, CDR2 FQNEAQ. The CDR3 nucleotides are TGTGCCAGCTCGGGGGGGACTAGTCCCGTCAACAATGAGCAGTTCTTC. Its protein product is CASSGGTSPVNNEQFF.

The CDR3 loop reads CASSVGEYNSPLHF. The CDR3 nucleotides are TGTGCCAGCAGCGTCGGGGAATATAATTCACCCCTCCACTTT. The chain uses TRBV9 and TRBJ1-6; D ambiguous. CDR3 size: 14 residues. The V gene lost 2 bases and the J gene lost 4 bases, with 7 bases spanning the gap. Germline CDR1 reads SGDLS; CDR2 reads YYNGEE.

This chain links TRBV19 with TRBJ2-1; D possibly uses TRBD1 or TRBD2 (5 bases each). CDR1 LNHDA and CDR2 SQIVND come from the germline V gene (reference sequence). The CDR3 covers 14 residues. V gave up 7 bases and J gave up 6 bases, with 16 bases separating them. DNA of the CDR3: TGTGCCAGTACCACCGGGACGGACTCCAATGAGCAGTTCTTC. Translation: CASTTGTDSNEQFF.

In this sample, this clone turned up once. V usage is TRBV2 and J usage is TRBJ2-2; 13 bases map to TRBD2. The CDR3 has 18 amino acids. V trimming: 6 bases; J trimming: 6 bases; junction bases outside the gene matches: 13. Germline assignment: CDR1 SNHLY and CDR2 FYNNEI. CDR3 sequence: CASSDPPLAGGPPGELFF. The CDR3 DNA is TGTGCCAGCAGCGACCCCCCACTAGCGGGGGGGCCGCCCGGGGAGCTGTTTTTT.

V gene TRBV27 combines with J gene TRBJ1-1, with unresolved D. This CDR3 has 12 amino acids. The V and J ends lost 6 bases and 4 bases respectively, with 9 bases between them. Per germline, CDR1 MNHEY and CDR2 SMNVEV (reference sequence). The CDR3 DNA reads TGTGCCAGCAGCTCGATCAGCACTGAAGCTTTCTTT. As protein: CASSSISTEAFF.

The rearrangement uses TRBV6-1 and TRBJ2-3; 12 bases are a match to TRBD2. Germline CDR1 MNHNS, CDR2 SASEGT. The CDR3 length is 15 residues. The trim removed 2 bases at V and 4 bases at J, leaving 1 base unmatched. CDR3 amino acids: CASSELAGGPDTQYF. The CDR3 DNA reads TGTGCCAGCAGTGAACTAGCGGGGGGGCCAGATACGCAGTATTTT.

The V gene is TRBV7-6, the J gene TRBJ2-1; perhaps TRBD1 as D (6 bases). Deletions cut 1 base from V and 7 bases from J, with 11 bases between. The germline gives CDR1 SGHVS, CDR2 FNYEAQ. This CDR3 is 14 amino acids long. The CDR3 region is CASSLGYQGNEQFF. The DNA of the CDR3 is TGTGCCAGCAGCTTAGGATACCAGGGGAATGAGCAGTTCTTC.

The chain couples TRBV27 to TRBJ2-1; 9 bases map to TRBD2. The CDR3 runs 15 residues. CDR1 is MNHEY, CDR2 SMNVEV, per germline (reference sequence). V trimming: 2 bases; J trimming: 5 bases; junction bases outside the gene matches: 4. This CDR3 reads CASSLMAGGNNEQFF. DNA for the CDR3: TGTGCCAGCAGTTTAATGGCGGGGGGGAACAATGAGCAGTTCTTC.

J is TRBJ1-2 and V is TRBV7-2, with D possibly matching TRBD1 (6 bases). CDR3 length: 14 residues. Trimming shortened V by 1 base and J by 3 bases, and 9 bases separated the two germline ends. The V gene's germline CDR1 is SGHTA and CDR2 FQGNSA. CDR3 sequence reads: CASSLEQGHYGYTF. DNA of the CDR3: TGTGCCAGCAGCTTAGAGCAGGGGCACTATGGCTACACCTTC.

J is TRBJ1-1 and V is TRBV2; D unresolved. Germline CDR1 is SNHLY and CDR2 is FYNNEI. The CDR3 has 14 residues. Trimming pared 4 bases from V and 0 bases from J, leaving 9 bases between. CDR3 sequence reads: CASSVRAMNTEAFF. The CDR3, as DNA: TGTGCCAGCAGTGTAAGGGCGATGAACACTGAAGCTTTCTTT.

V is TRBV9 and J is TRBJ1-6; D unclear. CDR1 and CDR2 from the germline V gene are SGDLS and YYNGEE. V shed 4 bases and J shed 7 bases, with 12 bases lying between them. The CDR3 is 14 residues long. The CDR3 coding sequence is TGTGCCAGCAGCCCCGTGGGTATCAATTCACCCCTCCACTTT. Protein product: CASSPVGINSPLHF.

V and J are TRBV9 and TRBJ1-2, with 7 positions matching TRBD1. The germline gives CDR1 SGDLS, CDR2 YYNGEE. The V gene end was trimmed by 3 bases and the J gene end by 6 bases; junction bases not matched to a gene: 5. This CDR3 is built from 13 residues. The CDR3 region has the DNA TGTGCCAGCAGCGATGGGACAGTGAATGGCTACACCTTC. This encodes CASSDGTVNGYTF.

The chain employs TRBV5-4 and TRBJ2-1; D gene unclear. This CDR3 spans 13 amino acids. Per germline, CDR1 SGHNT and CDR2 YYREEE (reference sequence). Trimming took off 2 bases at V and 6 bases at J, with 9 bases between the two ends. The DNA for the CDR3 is TGTGCCAGCAGCTTTGGGCGGTCCAATGAGCAGTTCTTC. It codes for CASSFGRSNEQFF. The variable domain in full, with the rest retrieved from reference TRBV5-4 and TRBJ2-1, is ETGVTQSPTHLIKTRGQQVTLRCSSQSGHNTVSWYQQALGQGPQFIFQYYREEENGRGNFPPRFSGLQFPNYSSELNVNALELDDSALYLCASSFGRSNEQFFGPGTRLTVL.

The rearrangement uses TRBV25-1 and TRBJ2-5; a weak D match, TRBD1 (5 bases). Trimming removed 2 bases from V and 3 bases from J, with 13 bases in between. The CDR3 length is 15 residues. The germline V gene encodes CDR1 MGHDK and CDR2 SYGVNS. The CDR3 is CASSEPGSAEETQYF. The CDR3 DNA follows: TGTGCCAGCAGTGAACCAGGGTCAGCCGAAGAGACCCAGTACTTC.

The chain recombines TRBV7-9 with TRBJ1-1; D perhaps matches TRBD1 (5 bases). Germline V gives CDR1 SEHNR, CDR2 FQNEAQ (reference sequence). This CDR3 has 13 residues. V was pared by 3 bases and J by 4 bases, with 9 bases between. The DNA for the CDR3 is TGTGCCAGCAGCTTGGGGGGACTCACTGAAGCTTTCTTT. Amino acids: CASSLGGLTEAFF.

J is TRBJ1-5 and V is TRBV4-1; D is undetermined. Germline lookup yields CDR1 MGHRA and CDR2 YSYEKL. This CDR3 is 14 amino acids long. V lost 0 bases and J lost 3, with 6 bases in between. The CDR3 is CASSQDGPNQPQHF. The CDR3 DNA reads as TGCGCCAGCAGCCAAGATGGGCCCAATCAGCCCCAGCATTTT.

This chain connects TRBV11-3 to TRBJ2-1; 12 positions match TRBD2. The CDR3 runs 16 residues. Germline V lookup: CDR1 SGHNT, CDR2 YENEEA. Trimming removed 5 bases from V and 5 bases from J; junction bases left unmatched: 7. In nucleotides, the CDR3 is TGTGCCAGCAGCCCTCGGACTAGCGGGGCCAACAATGAGCAGTTCTTC. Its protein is CASSPRTSGANNEQFF.

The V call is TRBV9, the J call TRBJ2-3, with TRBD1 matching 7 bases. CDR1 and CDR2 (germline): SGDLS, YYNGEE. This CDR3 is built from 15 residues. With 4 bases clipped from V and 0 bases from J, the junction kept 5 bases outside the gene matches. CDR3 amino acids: CASSPQGPSTDTQYF. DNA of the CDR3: TGTGCCAGCAGCCCACAGGGGCCTAGCACAGATACGCAGTATTTT.

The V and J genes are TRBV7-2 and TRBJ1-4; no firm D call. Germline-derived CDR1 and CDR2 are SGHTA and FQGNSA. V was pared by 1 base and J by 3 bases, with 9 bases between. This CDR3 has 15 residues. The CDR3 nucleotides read TGTGCCAGCAGCTTAGACGGGCTGGCTAATGAAAAACTGTTTTTT. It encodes CASSLDGLANEKLFF.

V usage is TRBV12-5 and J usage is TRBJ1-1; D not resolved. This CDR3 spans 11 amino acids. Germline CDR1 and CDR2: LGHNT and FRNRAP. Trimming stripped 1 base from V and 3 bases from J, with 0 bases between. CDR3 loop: CASGLDTEAFF. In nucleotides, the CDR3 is TGTGCTAGTGGTTTGGACACTGAAGCTTTCTTT.

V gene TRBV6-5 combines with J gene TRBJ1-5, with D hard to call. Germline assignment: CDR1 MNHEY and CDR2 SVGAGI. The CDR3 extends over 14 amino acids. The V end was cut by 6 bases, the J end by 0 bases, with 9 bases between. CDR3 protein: CASRSGGSNQPQHF. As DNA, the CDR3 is TGTGCCAGCAGATCAGGTGGTAGCAATCAGCCCCAGCATTTT.

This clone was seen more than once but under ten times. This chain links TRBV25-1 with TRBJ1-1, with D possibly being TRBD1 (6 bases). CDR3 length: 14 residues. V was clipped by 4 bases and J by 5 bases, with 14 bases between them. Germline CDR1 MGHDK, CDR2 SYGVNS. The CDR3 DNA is TGTGCCAGCAGTGCGCCAGGGGAGCTAACTGAAGCTTTCTTT. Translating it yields CASSAPGELTEAFF.

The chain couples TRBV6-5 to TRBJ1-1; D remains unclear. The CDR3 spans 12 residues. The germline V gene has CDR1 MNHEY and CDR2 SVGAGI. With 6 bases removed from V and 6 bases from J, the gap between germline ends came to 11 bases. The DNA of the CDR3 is TGTGCCAGCAGGCCTCTCGGGTCTGAAGCTTTCTTT. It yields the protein CASRPLGSEAFF.

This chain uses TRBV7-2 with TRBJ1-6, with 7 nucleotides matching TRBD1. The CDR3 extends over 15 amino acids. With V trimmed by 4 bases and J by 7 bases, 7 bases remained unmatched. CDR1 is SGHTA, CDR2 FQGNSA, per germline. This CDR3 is CASSSQTGMNSPLHF. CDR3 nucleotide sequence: TGTGCCAGCAGCTCACAGACAGGGATGAATTCACCCCTCCACTTT.

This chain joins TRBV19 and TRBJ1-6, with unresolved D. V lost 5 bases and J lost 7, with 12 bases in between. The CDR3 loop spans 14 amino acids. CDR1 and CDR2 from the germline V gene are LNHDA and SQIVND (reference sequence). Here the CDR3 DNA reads TGTGCCAGTAGTTGGGGAGAATCAAATTCACCCCTCCACTTT. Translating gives CASSWGESNSPLHF.

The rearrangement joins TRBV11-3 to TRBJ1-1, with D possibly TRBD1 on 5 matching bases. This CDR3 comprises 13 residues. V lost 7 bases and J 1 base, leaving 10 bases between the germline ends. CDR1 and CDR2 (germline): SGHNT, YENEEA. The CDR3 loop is CASTGTENTEAFF. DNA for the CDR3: TGTGCCAGCACCGGGACGGAGAACACTGAAGCTTTCTTT.